The 14 T cell receptor beta chains presented below share a single source sample, sequenced in a study of T-cell memory formation after mild COVID-19. TCRdb re-derived calls from the 5' RACE reads in MiXCR, one entry per CDR3 protein. This table has 110,000 or so distinct CDR3 sequences, over 20% appearing once. Material for sequencing was PBMCs or a T cell subset sorted from them (not recorded which). Source of these receptors: a man aged 18 to 30 who had mild COVID-19 (a few samples of this study predate the infection). Cell type and time point are not known.

This clonotype has ten or more counts. The chain combines TRBV28 with TRBJ1-5; 7 nucleotides align to TRBD1. Losses at the gene ends were 4 bases for V and 0 bases for J; bases not matched to a gene: 6. The CDR3 has 16 residues. CDR1 and CDR2 (germline): MDHEN, SYDVKM. The CDR3 loop is CASSSLRQGSNQPQHF. For the CDR3, the DNA is TGTGCCAGCAGTTCCCTCCGACAGGGTAGCAATCAGCCCCAGCATTTT.

The V gene is TRBV5-1, the J gene TRBJ1-2; possibly TRBD1 for D (5 bases). With 0 bases removed from V and 3 bases from J, the gap between germline ends came to 18 bases. Per the germline V gene, CDR1 is SGHRS and CDR2 is YFSETQ. The CDR3 sequence is 17 residues long. CDR3 amino acids: CASSLVPPPRDDYGYTF. The DNA for the CDR3 is TGCGCCAGCAGCTTGGTTCCCCCCCCGAGGGACGACTATGGCTACACCTTC. Together with reference TRBV5-1 and TRBJ1-2, the CDR3 gives the full variable domain: KAGVTQTPRYLIKTRGQQVTLSCSPISGHRSVSWYQQTPGQGLQFLFEYFSETQRNKGNFPGRFSGRQFSNSRSEMNVSTLELGDSALYLCASSLVPPPRDDYGYTFGSGTRLTVV.

The chain has TRBV30 and TRBJ2-1, with 9 bases that match TRBD1. The CDR3 is 15 amino acids. Germline V gives CDR1 GTSNPN, CDR2 SVGIG (reference sequence). With V trimmed by 3 bases and J by 3 bases, 6 bases remained unmatched. CDR3 region: CAWSVAGQGYNEQFF. The CDR3 region has the DNA TGTGCCTGGAGCGTGGCGGGACAGGGCTACAATGAGCAGTTCTTC.

This chain's CDR3 is CASSQVQGYNEQFF. The DNA for the CDR3 is TGCGCCAGCAGCCAAGTGCAAGGGTACAATGAGCAGTTCTTC. The chain joins TRBV4-3 to TRBJ2-1; unclear D gene. The CDR3 is 14 amino acids. In germline, CDR1 is LGHNA, CDR2 YSLEER. V was shortened by 1 base and J by 4 bases, with 8 bases between the two germline ends.

For the CDR3, the DNA is TGCGCCAGCAGCTTGGCCTGGGGCGACAACACTGAAGCTTTCTTT. Its translation: CASSLAWGDNTEAFF. The V call is TRBV5-1, the J call TRBJ1-1; D might be TRBD1 (5 bases). This CDR3 region has 15 residues. The V end was cut by 0 bases, the J end by 2 bases, with 11 bases between. Germline CDR1 SGHRS, CDR2 YFSETQ.

This clonotype has more than one count but fewer than ten. The gene calls are TRBV3-1 and TRBJ1-1; the D gene is possibly TRBD1 (5 bases). V was trimmed by 0 bases and J by 8 bases, leaving 10 bases between them. The length of the CDR3 is 13 residues. Germline-derived CDR1 and CDR2 are LGHDT and YNNKEL (reference sequence). The CDR3 bases are TGTGCCAGCAGCCAAGAACTGGGGCCGGAAGCTTTCTTT. Its protein is CASSQELGPEAFF.

The J gene is TRBJ2-2, the V gene TRBV7-9; D might be TRBD2 (6 bases). The CDR3 consists of 12 residues. Germline assignment: CDR1 SEHNR and CDR2 FQNEAQ (reference sequence). With 4 bases removed from V and 12 bases from J, the gap between germline ends came to 12 bases. In DNA form, the CDR3 reads TGTGCCAGCAGCTCCACTGCGGGGCAGCTGTTTTTT. It is translated as CASSSTAGQLFF.

The sample holds a few counts of this clonotype. The CDR3 region is CASSQDPGLAGGYNEQFF. The CDR3 DNA reads as TGCGCCAGCAGCCAAGACCCGGGACTAGCGGGGGGTTACAATGAGCAGTTCTTC. The chain joins TRBV4-1 to TRBJ2-1; 15 bases are shared with TRBD2. Germline V gene lookup returns CDR1 MGHRA and CDR2 YSYEKL. With 0 bases clipped from V and 4 bases from J, the junction kept 4 bases outside the gene matches. This CDR3 has 18 amino acids.

This clonotype was observed a handful of times. This chain joins TRBV29-1 and TRBJ1-1, with D hard to call. Germline V CDR1 and CDR2: SQVTM, ANQGSEA. The CDR3 covers 13 residues. Trimming pared 3 bases from V and 1 base from J, leaving 9 bases between. This CDR3 reads CSVDRAENTEAFF. In DNA, the CDR3 is TGCAGCGTTGATAGGGCAGAGAACACTGAAGCTTTCTTT.

The V and J genes are TRBV6-5 and TRBJ2-3; D unresolved. The CDR3 length is 15 residues. Germline V lookup: CDR1 MNHEY, CDR2 SVGAGI. V was trimmed by 6 bases and J by 1 base, leaving 14 bases between them. The DNA for the CDR3 is TGTGCCAGCAGAGCGTTACCACGGGGCACAGATACGCAGTATTTT. As protein: CASRALPRGTDTQYF.

This clonotype showed up just once. In DNA form, the CDR3 reads TGTGCCAGCAGTTATAGTCCCGCAGTTAACTATGGCTACACCTTC. Protein sequence: CASSYSPAVNYGYTF. The J gene is TRBJ1-2, the V gene TRBV6-6; D is unclear. The germline CDR1 and CDR2 sequences are MNHNY and SVGAGI (reference sequence). This CDR3 spans 15 amino acids. V was clipped by 3 bases and J by 1 base, with 12 bases between them.

The rearrangement joins TRBV6-2 or TRBV6-3 to TRBJ1-1; possibly TRBD1 for D (5 bases). The CDR3 is 14 residues long. V was trimmed by 2 bases and J by 1 base, leaving 8 bases between them. CDR1 MNHEY and CDR2 SVGEGT come from the germline V gene. CDR3 sequence reads: CASSYDSENTEAFF. The CDR3 DNA is TGTGCCAGCAGTTACGACAGCGAGAACACTGAAGCTTTCTTT.

This clonotype was counted between two and nine times. V usage is TRBV5-1 and J usage is TRBJ2-1; 8 bases line up with TRBD1. V shed 1 base and J 5 bases; nucleotides not matched to a gene: 5. Germline CDR1 and CDR2: SGHRS and YFSETQ. The CDR3 has 15 amino acids. CDR3: CASSLWTGWNNEQFF. The CDR3 DNA sequence: TGCGCCAGCAGCTTGTGGACAGGGTGGAACAATGAGCAGTTCTTC.

There are many counts of this clonotype. This chain connects TRBV11-2 to TRBJ2-2; 7 bases fit TRBD2. The CDR3 extends over 15 amino acids. The V gene's germline CDR1 is SGHAT and CDR2 FQNNGV. With V trimmed by 2 bases and J by 7 bases, 7 bases remained unmatched. CDR3 loop: CASSLLSGIGGELFF. The CDR3 nucleotides are TGTGCCAGCAGCTTACTCAGCGGGATCGGCGGGGAGCTGTTTTTT.